Following are 13 T cell receptor beta chains from one sample sequenced in a study of beta chain features in type 1 diabetes. All of the isolated RNA was reverse transcribed, so expressed TCRB transcripts were sequenced. TCRdb keeps only in-frame clones here, not all; method: immunoSEQ multiplex PCR. The sample lists about 220,000 clones; approximately 10% were seen once. The sequencing sample was made of central memory CD4+ T cells from blood. Source of these receptors: a man aged 18 to 30 in good health.

This clone was detected only a few times. The chain employs TRBV11-2 and TRBJ2-3; D is ambiguous. Trimming shortened V by 0 bases and J by 7 bases, and 5 bases separated the two germline ends. The germline gives CDR1 SGHAT, CDR2 FQNNGV. The CDR3 runs to 12 residues. CDR3 DNA sequence: TGTGCCAGCAGCTTAGAAGGTTATACGCAGTATTTT. Protein product: CASSLEGYTQYF.

This chain connects TRBV7-2 to TRBJ2-1, with 8 bases that match TRBD1. Germline V gene sequence: CDR1 SGHTA, CDR2 FQGNSA. Trimming at V came to 5 bases and at J to 6 bases, leaving 3 bases not matched to a gene. This CDR3 region has 13 residues. The CDR3 DNA sequence: TGTGCCAGCAGCCCTGGACAGGGCAATGAGCAGTTCTTC. It codes for CASSPGQGNEQFF.

In this sample, this clone turned up a few times. This chain joins TRBV29-1 and TRBJ2-3, with no clear D. The CDR3 consists of 13 residues. Germline V gene sequence: CDR1 SQVTM, CDR2 ANQGSEA. Trimming took 6 bases from V and 0 from J, leaving 10 bases between them. The CDR3 spells CSVSRFSTDTQYF. CDR3 sequence (DNA): TGCAGCGTCTCAAGGTTTAGCACAGATACGCAGTATTTT.

This clone showed up just a few times. The rearrangement links TRBV25-1 to TRBJ2-3; 7 bases are a match to TRBD2. The CDR3 spans 17 residues. With V trimmed by 2 bases and J by 2 bases, 10 bases remained unmatched. Germline CDR1 reads MGHDK; CDR2 reads SYGVNS. The CDR3, as DNA: TGTGCCAGCAGTGAACTGCCGGGAGGAAAGTTCACAGATACGCAGTATTTT. It specifies CASSELPGGKFTDTQYF. Drawing the rest from reference TRBV25-1 and TRBJ2-3, the complete variable domain is EADIYQTPRYLVIGTGKKITLECSQTMGHDKMYWYQQDPGMELHLIHYSYGVNSTEKGDLSSESTVSRIRTEHFPLTLESARPSHTSQYLCASSELPGGKFTDTQYFGPGTRLTVL.

This clone was found a few times. The chain links TRBV19 to TRBJ2-6; D ambiguous. This CDR3 has 13 residues. The V end lost 3 bases, the J end lost 2 bases, and 2 bases lay between the germline ends. The germline V gene has CDR1 LNHDA and CDR2 SQIVND (reference sequence). CDR3 loop: CASSITGANVLTF. The CDR3 DNA sequence: TGTGCCAGTAGTATCACTGGGGCCAACGTCCTGACTTTC.

There are a few counts of this clone. The chain uses TRBV19 and TRBJ2-3; no firm D call. The CDR3 extends over 14 amino acids. The V end was cut by 3 bases, the J end by 0 bases, with 7 bases between. The V gene's germline CDR1 is LNHDA and CDR2 SQIVND (reference sequence). The CDR3: CASSMTGSTDTQYF. DNA for the CDR3: TGTGCCAGTAGTATGACCGGTAGCACAGATACGCAGTATTTT.

This sequence joins TRBV29-1 and TRBJ2-1; TRBD2 agrees at 7 bases. The CDR3 length is 14 residues. With V trimmed by 4 bases and J by 6 bases, 9 bases remained unmatched. CDR1 and CDR2 from the germline V gene are SQVTM and ANQGSEA. The CDR3 region has the DNA TGCAGCGTTGGTTTGGGCGGGAGCTTCAATGAGCAGTTCTTC. Its translation: CSVGLGGSFNEQFF.

J is TRBJ2-3 and V is TRBV9; no reliable D call. This CDR3 comprises 12 residues. The germline gives CDR1 SGDLS, CDR2 YYNGEE. The V gene lost 3 bases and the J gene lost 9 bases, with 11 bases spanning the gap. The DNA for the CDR3 is TGTGCCAGCAGCGGGAATCACTGGACGCAGTATTTT. It codes for CASSGNHWTQYF.

This clone was recorded a few times. The chain links TRBV29-1 to TRBJ2-3; D not certain. The CDR3 is 12 amino acids. Germline assignment: CDR1 SQVTM and CDR2 ANQGSEA. V shed 4 bases and J shed 6 bases, with 11 bases lying between them. This CDR3 reads CSVVRRLDTQYF. CDR3 DNA sequence: TGCAGCGTTGTTCGCCGGTTGGATACGCAGTATTTT.

This clone was detected a few times. The V and J genes are TRBV7-9 and TRBJ1-1; 9 nucleotides match TRBD1. Per germline, CDR1 SEHNR and CDR2 FQNEAQ (reference sequence). This CDR3 contains 14 residues. After removal of 4 bases from V and 1 base from J, the junction contained 1 base not matched to a gene. This CDR3 reads CASSWGQGNTEAFF. DNA of the CDR3: TGTGCCAGCAGCTGGGGACAGGGGAACACTGAAGCTTTCTTT.

The chain is built from TRBV18 and TRBJ2-1; D unclear. The germline V gene has CDR1 KGHSH and CDR2 LQKENI. The CDR3 runs to 13 residues. V was clipped by 3 bases and J by 5 bases, with 8 bases between them. DNA for the CDR3: TGTGCCAGCTCACCGGTGACCAACAATGAGCAGTTCTTC. Protein: CASSPVTNNEQFF. Full variable domain (missing parts from reference TRBV18 and TRBJ2-1): NAGVMQNPRHLVRRRGQEARLRCSPMKGHSHVYWYRQLPEEGLKFMVYLQKENIIDESGMPKERFSAEFPKEGPSILRIQQVVRGDSAAYFCASSPVTNNEQFFGPGTRLTVL.

This clone was seen only a few times. V usage is TRBV21-1 and J usage is TRBJ2-7; the DNA was not compared with TRBD2, the D call given in the table. TRBV21-1 is a known pseudogene. The CDR3 consists of 17 residues. Here the CDR3 reads CASSKSSLASGPYEQYF. CDR3 sequence (DNA): TGTGCCAGCAGCAAGTCAAGTCTGGCTAGCGGTCCCTACGAGCAGTACTTC.

V and J are TRBV7-9 and TRBJ2-5, with D unclear. Trimming stripped 5 bases from V and 0 bases from J, with 13 bases between. CDR1 and CDR2 from the germline V gene are SEHNR and FQNEAQ (reference sequence). The CDR3 extends over 15 amino acids. CDR3 nucleotides: TGTGCCAGCAGCCCTCGCGGAGAGTACCAAGAGACCCAGTACTTC. Translating it yields CASSPRGEYQETQYF.